The source of this T cell receptor (beta chain) is a study of blood T cell repertoires in COVID-19 (dated by TCRdb to about 2020). Looking at the study overall: Samples covering the acute and convalescent phases of COVID-19 were provided by collaborators in the United States, Italy and Spain. The prospective study material was composed of cDNA or gDNA derived from T cells, B-cell-depleted T cells, or PBMCs. Where available, HLA class I and class II types were obtained from metadata supplied by the sample provider rather than from assay-based typing. The samples were drawn from two sources: the first 160 participants of the ongoing ImmuneRACE study, and over 1,000 subjects contributed by 6 global collaborators. The repertoires were released in a freely available public database intended as a resource for research on the immune response to SARS-CoV-2. Nearly every sample came with metadata listing a de-identified subject ID, COVID-19 status, age in years and sex. Subjects who had been exposed to COVID-19, were actively infected with it, or had recovered from it provided the deeply sampled blood TCRbeta repertoires that made up the dataset.

Per the germline V gene, SGHRS is the CDR1 and YFSETQ is the CDR2. Its CDR3 holds 14 amino acids, cysteine through phenylalanine. Solely the CDR3 DNA is kept, with 42 bases framed from the first base. V is shortened by 0 bases, J by 7 bases, and the region joining them spans 13 bases. The study at large found these results: The quantity of clinical and demographic metadata differed by source and by participant and was supplied without curation.

Remarks on this clone: The antigen this receptor binds is unknown. Base-call qualities are not available, and no considerably larger clone is one nucleotide away.

TCRbeta CDR3 regions were amplified from genomic DNA using the immunoSEQ Assay, a bias-controlled multiplex PCR. As for how the authors treated the data: Within the assay, amplification of reference gene primers was used to estimate how many nucleated cells each sample contained. Sequence reads were collapsed and filtered to measure the absolute abundance of every unique TCRbeta CDR3 rearrangement. Productive Simpson clonality was computed per sample as the square root of Simpson's diversity index over productive rearrangements. This immuneACCESS table, as held by TCRdb, lists in-frame sequences with V and J called but not all clones. Of the missing ones, under half trace to an unresolved V gene in checked studies; the others have no known cause. The DNA was the basis for D and trimming; V, J and clone size are from that table. The table for this sample lists some 150,000 clones; about 80% of them were counted only once. The top ten clones comprise about 40% of the sample.

The collaborating institutions used their own protocols to collect whole blood in K2EDTA tubes. For TCRbeta analysis, collaborators shipped samples in one of three forms: frozen whole blood, isolated PBMCs, or DNA extracted from either of those sample types. Sequencing was performed on peripheral blood. The chain uses TRBV5-1 and TRBJ1-2; no D gene call is confident. This TCR was sampled from a human donor in a cohort sampled during active COVID-19. CDR3 region: CASSLGIHDPGYTF. The base sequence is TGCGCCAGCAGCTTGGGAATACATGATCCTGGCTACACCTTC.